This entry is about one T cell receptor (beta chain). In germline, CDR1 is KGHSH, CDR2 LQKENI. The V gene lost 0 bases and the J gene lost 3 bases, with 15 bases spanning the gap. This CDR3 is built from 18 residues. This sample stems from a study of blood T cell repertoires in COVID-19. Study in general: COVID-19 samples from acute and convalescent phases originated in the United States, Italy and Spain. Nucleic acid was either cDNA or gDNA, and it came from T cells, B-cell-depleted T cells, or PBMCs.

In the authors' methods: By means of reference gene primer amplification, nucleated cell counts were estimated. Sequencing used immunoSEQ multiplex PCR; TCRdb keeps in-frame clones, though not all of them. The DNA was the basis for D and trimming; V, J and clone size are from that table. Among roughly 180,000 clones listed, 76% were seen once. The chain employs TRBV18 and TRBJ2-6; possible D gene TRBD1, 6 bases. This TCR derives from a woman in her forties or fifties with active or convalescent COVID-19. The material sequenced was peripheral blood. CDR3 sequence reads: CASSPPQGSSGGANVLTF. As DNA, the CDR3 is TGTGCCAGCTCACCACCCCAGGGGTCCTCAGGTGGGGCCAACGTCCTGACTTTC.